This T cell receptor beta chain derives from a study of T cells in Graves' hyperthyroidism and ophthalmopathy. Across the study: Peripheral blood was collected at initial diagnosis, before any treatment.

Amplified regions were TCR beta CDR3 sequences from RNA transcripts. Researchers ran a first-round RT-PCR on the TCR CDR3 using the HTBI primer set. MiXCR, applied by TCRdb to the multiplex PCR reads, yields one record per CDR3 protein. The repertoire holds 700,000 or so distinct CDR3 sequences, with 13% to 15% as singletons. Duration under 3 months, a NOSPECS grade of at least 4, and a Clinical Activity Score of at least 3 characterized the ophthalmopathy patients. Lactation, pregnancy, other autoimmune disease or uncontrolled infection excluded patients. The CDR3 runs to 16 residues. Germline V gene lookup returns CDR1 LNHDA and CDR2 SQIVND (reference sequence). V lost 4 bases, J lost 1 base, and 8 bases stayed unmatched.

This chain joins TRBV19 and TRBJ2-3; 7 bases are shared with TRBD1. The sequence was obtained from a woman in her fifties or sixties with Graves' ophthalmopathy. The sequenced sample was blood. In nucleotides, the CDR3 is TGTGCCAGTAGTAATCGGGGACAGTGGCGCACAGATACGCAGTATTTT. Amino acids: CASSNRGQWRTDTQYF.